There are a few counts of the clone carrying this T cell receptor (beta chain). Study processing details: The assay estimated nucleated cells by amplifying reference gene primers. This table comes from immunoSEQ multiplex PCR, and its TCRdb copy is limited to in-frame clones, with some not included. For V, J and clone size, that table is used; D and trimming come from the DNA. Among fewer than 120,000 clones, over 65% were seen once, and the ten largest hold more than 3.5%. This sample is drawn from a study of blood T cell repertoires in COVID-19. V gave up 7 bases and J gave up 5 bases; unmatched junction bases: 10. Germline V gene lookup returns CDR1 MNHEY and CDR2 SVGAGI. The CDR3 totals 14 residues.

The chain links TRBV6-5 to TRBJ1-1; 7 bases line up with TRBD1. The sequenced material came from peripheral blood. This clonotype was obtained from a woman older than 75 with acute or convalescent COVID-19. The CDR3 DNA reads as TGTGCCAGCACCCGACGGACAGGTGGGACTGAAGCTTTCTTT. Residues: CASTRRTGGTEAFF.